Detailed here is one TCR beta chain. The sample belongs to a study of blood T cell repertoires in COVID-19. Study summary: COVID-19 samples from acute and convalescent phases originated in the United States, Italy and Spain. PBMCs, B-cell-depleted T cells, or T cells were the source of the cDNA or gDNA that made up the material.

In the original processing: How many nucleated cells were present was estimated from reference gene primer amplification. Measured with immunoSEQ multiplex PCR; TCRdb has only the in-frame clones, and not every one. D and trimming were read from the DNA, whereas the V and J calls and clone size are those reported in that table. The sample gives approximately 210,000 clones, 75% to 90% of which show up once; around 2.2% is in the top ten. The CDR3 totals 13 residues. Trimming stripped 0 bases from V and 7 bases from J, with 7 bases between. Germline CDR1 reads SGHAT; CDR2 reads FQNNGV. The chain employs TRBV11-2 and TRBJ1-3; D call uncertain. The clonotype originates from a man aged 25-45 years who had recovered from COVID-19. The sequencing input was peripheral blood. CDR3 coding DNA: TGTGCCAGCAGCTTAGAACGGTGGAACACCATATATTTT. It yields the protein CASSLERWNTIYF.